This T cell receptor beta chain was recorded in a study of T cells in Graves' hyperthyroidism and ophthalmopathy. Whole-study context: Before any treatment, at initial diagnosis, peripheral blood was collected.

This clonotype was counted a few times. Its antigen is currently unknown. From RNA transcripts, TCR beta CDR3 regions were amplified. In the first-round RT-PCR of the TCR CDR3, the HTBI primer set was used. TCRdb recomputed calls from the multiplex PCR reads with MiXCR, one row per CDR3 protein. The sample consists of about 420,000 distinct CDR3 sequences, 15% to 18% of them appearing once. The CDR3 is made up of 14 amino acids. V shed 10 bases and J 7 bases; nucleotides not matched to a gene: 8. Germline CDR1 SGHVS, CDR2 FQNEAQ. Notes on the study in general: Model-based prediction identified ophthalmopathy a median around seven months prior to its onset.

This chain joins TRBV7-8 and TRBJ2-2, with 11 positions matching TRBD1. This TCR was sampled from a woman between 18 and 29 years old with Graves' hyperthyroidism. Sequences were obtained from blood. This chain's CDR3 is CANPRDRGGGELFF. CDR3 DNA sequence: TGTGCCAACCCAAGGGACAGGGGGGGCGGGGAGCTGTTTTTT.